Shown below are 27 T cell receptor beta chains from a single sample sequenced in a study of T cell clonality in common variable immunodeficiency. The method was immunoSEQ multiplex PCR; TCRdb's version includes in-frame clones alone and lacks a portion of them. The repertoire has roughly 60,000 clones, none seen only once; the ten largest take over 1.5%. Sequencing used peripheral blood mononuclear cells. These receptors all come from a person aged 18 to 75 in good health.

This clone was counted ten times or more. Coverage ceases 3 residues before the CDR3 finishes, and the germline J gene fills in the end. The chain joins TRBV5-6 to TRBJ1-2; 7 bases are shared with TRBD1. Per the germline V gene, CDR1 is SGHDT and CDR2 is YYEEEE. CDR3 length equals 14 residues. The sequenced CDR3 bases are TGTGCCAGCAGCTTGCCCGACAGGGCGTGGGGC. As protein: CASSLPDRAWG. The whole CDR3 sequence is CASSLPDRAWGYTF.

This clone appeared many times. The CDR3 goes on 3 residues after the read ends, and that part is filled in from the germline J gene. This sample also contains other DNA sequences that code for the same CDR3. The rearrangement links TRBV19 to TRBJ2-1; 11 positions agree with TRBD2. Unmatched junction bases numbered 7, after V lost 6 bases and J lost 0 bases. This CDR3 region has 17 residues. From germline, CDR1 is LNHDA and CDR2 SQIVND (reference sequence). The covered CDR3 bases are TGTGCCAGTAGACCTACTAGCGGGGGTAGCTCCTACAATGAG. This encodes CASRPTSGGSSYNE. The CDR3, in full, reads CASRPTSGGSSYNEQFF.

With regard to this clone: Read sequence stops 3 residues before the CDR3 end, and the germline J gene provides the missing end. This chain uses TRBV6-1 with TRBJ1-1; D may be TRBD1 (5 bases). Germline loops: CDR1 MNHNS, CDR2 SASEGT. V was shortened by 3 bases and J by 0 bases, with 8 bases between the two germline ends. This CDR3 has 14 residues. The CDR3 protein is CASSEPGLNTEAFF. The sequenced CDR3 bases are TGTGCCAGCAGTGAGCCAGGGTTGAACACTGAA.

This clone appeared many times. Read coverage stops 3 residues before the CDR3 terminus; the germline J gene supplies the remainder. This sequence joins TRBV14 and TRBJ2-5, with 14 bases identical to TRBD2. This CDR3 region has 16 residues. CDR1 is SGHDN and CDR2 is FVKESK in the germline V gene. V shed 4 bases and J 5 bases; nucleotides not matched to a gene: 6. CDR3 DNA (partial): TGTGCCAGCAGCCTGGGACTAGCGGGAGATGGTGAGACC. Translating gives CASSLGLAGDGET. The whole CDR3 region reads CASSLGLAGDGETQYF.

Worth noting for this clone: The sequence runs out 3 residues before the end of the CDR3; the remainder is reconstructed from the germline J gene. J is TRBJ2-1 and V is TRBV10-3, with TRBD2 identical over 15 bases. Trimming cost V 8 bases and J 9 bases; bases outside gene matches: 5. CDR3 length equals 14 residues. Germline V gene lookup returns CDR1 ENHRY and CDR2 SYGVKD. CDR3 protein: CAIGGLAGGSEQFF. CDR3 DNA (partial): TGTGCCATCGGGGGACTAGCGGGAGGTAGTGAG.

At least ten counts were recorded for this clone. The read terminates 3 residues ahead of where the CDR3 ends, so the germline J gene completes it. Different DNA sequences within this sample yield the same CDR3. The genes are TRBV6-2 or TRBV6-3 and TRBJ2-7; the D is unclear. CDR3 length: 15 amino acids. Germline CDR1 MNHEY, CDR2 SVGEGT. Trimming took off 2 bases at V and 1 base at J, with 12 bases between the two ends. The CDR3 is CASSYTVLVSYEQYF. CDR3 bases read: TGTGCCAGCAGTTACACGGTCCTAGTATCCTACGAG.

This clone showed up many times. The CDR3 end lies 3 residues beyond the end of the read and is filled in from the germline J gene. The gene calls are TRBV10-1 and TRBJ1-3, with D possibly matching TRBD1 (5 bases). Germline CDR1 WNHNN, CDR2 SYGVQD (reference sequence). This CDR3 has 14 amino acids. Trimming cost V 7 bases and J 0 bases, with 10 bases left between them. The sequenced part of the CDR3 DNA is TGCGCCAGCAACCAGACAGACTCTGGAAACACC. Translated: CASNQTDSGNT. The CDR3 as a whole reads CASNQTDSGNTIYF.

This clone was counted ten times or more. The observed sequence ends 3 residues before the CDR3 terminus, with the missing tail filled in from the germline J gene. This chain joins TRBV14 and TRBJ2-7; D possibly corresponds to TRBD2 (6 bases). Deletions cut 1 base from V and 6 bases from J, with 10 bases between. Looked up from germline, CDR1 is SGHDN and CDR2 is FVKESK. The CDR3 spans 13 residues. CDR3 DNA (partial): TGTGCCAGCAGCCAAGTGGGGGGAGGCGAG. It codes for CASSQVGGGE. In full, the CDR3 reads CASSQVGGGEQYF.

This clone was found many times. The CDR3 end lies 3 residues beyond the end of the read and is filled in from the germline J gene. The V gene is TRBV14, the J gene TRBJ2-5; TRBD2 matches at 14 bases. This CDR3 comprises 18 residues. Germline V lookup: CDR1 SGHDN, CDR2 FVKESK. The V gene end was trimmed by 0 bases and the J gene end by 3 bases; junction bases not matched to a gene: 6. The CDR3 bases that were read are TGTGCCAGCAGCCAAGATTATCCGACTAGCGGGAGGGAAGAGACC. The encoded protein is CASSQDYPTSGREET. The entire CDR3 protein is CASSQDYPTSGREETQYF.

There are many counts of this clone. The missing CDR3 end, 3 residues past where the read stops, is filled in from the germline J gene. V usage is TRBV6-2 or TRBV6-3 and J usage is TRBJ2-3, with TRBD2 identical over 7 bases. The trim removed 5 bases at V and 3 bases at J, leaving 5 bases unmatched. CDR3 length: 14 residues. Germline V gene lookup returns CDR1 MNHEY and CDR2 SVGEGT. The CDR3 here is CASSRGSLTDTQYF. The covered CDR3 bases are TGTGCCAGCAGTCGCGGGAGTCTAACAGATACG.

This clone was recorded at least ten times. The read ends 3 residues shy of where the CDR3 ends; the end is completed using the germline J gene. This chain links TRBV5-6 with TRBJ1-5; possible D gene TRBD1, 5 bases. The CDR3 has 14 amino acids. With 5 bases removed from V and 9 bases from J, the gap between germline ends came to 18 bases. Germline CDR1 and CDR2: SGHDT and YYEEEE. CDR3 protein: CASSMGRGNTPQHF. Partial CDR3 DNA: TGTGCCAGCAGTATGGGTAGGGGTAATACGCCC.

This clone occurred many times. Read sequence stops 3 residues before the CDR3 end, and the germline J gene provides the missing end. The chain combines TRBV5-1 with TRBJ1-5, with 8 positions matching TRBD1. Losses at the gene ends were 2 bases for V and 6 bases for J; bases not matched to a gene: 7. CDR3 length: 15 residues. Germline-derived CDR1 and CDR2 are SGHRS and YFSETQ. CDR3 loop: CASSFGQGASQPQHF. CDR3 DNA, as far as it was read: TGCGCCAGCAGCTTCGGGCAGGGGGCAAGTCAGCCC.

This clone was picked up many times. The CDR3 extends 3 residues past the end of the read, so its final part is completed from the germline J gene. The chain carries TRBV4-1 and TRBJ2-1; 9 bases fit TRBD2. V was clipped by 4 bases and J by 4 bases; unmatched bases: 5. Germline lookup yields CDR1 MGHRA and CDR2 YSYEKL. There are 15 residues in the CDR3. The part of the CDR3 DNA that was read is TGCGCCAGCAGCCCCCGTCTAGCGGGATACAATGAG. This translates into CASSPRLAGYNE. The whole CDR3 protein reads CASSPRLAGYNEQFF.

At least ten counts were recorded for this clone. The CDR3 is cut off 3 residues early in the read; its end comes from the germline J gene. The chain combines TRBV13 with TRBJ2-3, with 15 bases lining up with TRBD2. Germline V lookup: CDR1 PRHDT, CDR2 FYEKMQ (reference sequence). The V segment lost 4 bases and the J segment 5 bases; nucleotides outside the gene matches: 4. The length of the CDR3 is 16 residues. The sequenced part of the CDR3 DNA is TGTGCCAGCAGCTCAGGGACTAGCGGGAGGAGAGATACG. It yields the protein CASSSGTSGRRDT. The whole CDR3 sequence is CASSSGTSGRRDTQYF. Combining the CDR3 with reference TRBV13 and TRBJ2-3 gives the whole variable domain AAGVIQSPRHLIKEKRETATLKCYPIPRHDTVYWYQQGPGQDPQFLISFYEKMQSDKGSIPDRFSAQQFSDYHSELNMSSLELGDSALYFCASSSGTSGRRDTQYFGPGTRLTVL.

Notes on this clone: With the read ending 3 residues before the CDR3 end, the germline J gene is used to fill in that end. This chain connects TRBV20-1 to TRBJ1-1; possible D gene TRBD1, 5 bases. V lost 6 bases, J lost 2 bases, and 16 bases lay in between. The CDR3 is 14 residues long. Germline CDR1 reads DFQATT; CDR2 reads SNEGSKA (reference sequence). CDR3 DNA (partial): TGCAGTGCCAATTCCCAGGGATTCAACACTGAA. This sequence encodes CSANSQGFNTE. The full CDR3 protein reads CSANSQGFNTEAFF.

This clone has a count of ten or more. The observed sequence ends 3 residues before the CDR3 terminus, with the missing tail filled in from the germline J gene. The chain links TRBV13 to TRBJ2-5; the D gene is possibly TRBD1 (7 bases). Germline V gene lookup returns CDR1 PRHDT and CDR2 FYEKMQ (reference sequence). The length of the CDR3 is 14 residues. The ends were cut back, 3 bases at V and 2 bases at J, with 10 bases in the middle. CDR3 DNA, as far as it was read: TGTGCCAGCAGCTTGCGGGACAGACAAGAGACC. This codes for CASSLRDRQET. The whole CDR3 protein is CASSLRDRQETQYF.

This clone has a count of ten or more. The CDR3 end lies 3 residues beyond the end of the read and is filled in from the germline J gene. The chain is built from TRBV7-9 and TRBJ2-1, with D unresolved. Deletions cut 5 bases from V and 8 bases from J, with 13 bases between. Per the germline V gene, CDR1 is SEHNR and CDR2 is FQNEAQ (reference sequence). CDR3 length: 13 residues. This CDR3 reads CASSIGQRYEQFF. The CDR3 bases that were read are TGTGCCAGCAGCATAGGTCAGAGGTATGAG.

This clone was detected many times. The CDR3 extends 3 residues past the end of the read, so its final part is completed from the germline J gene. This sequence joins TRBV5-4 and TRBJ2-2; D is possibly TRBD1 (6 bases). The CDR3 extends over 15 amino acids. Trimming shortened V by 4 bases and J by 5 bases, and 15 bases separated the two germline ends. Germline CDR1 reads SGHNT; CDR2 reads YYREEE (reference sequence). This CDR3 is CASSGATGTTGELFF. The part of the CDR3 DNA that was read is TGTGCCAGCAGCGGCGCTACAGGGACGACCGGGGAG.

This clone showed up many times. The read halts 3 residues ahead of the CDR3 end, with the missing end drawn from the germline J gene. The chain links TRBV9 to TRBJ2-2; TRBD2 is a possible D gene (6 bases). CDR3 size: 13 residues. Trimming left V 7 bases short and J 2 bases short, with 9 bases between. Germline CDR1 is SGDLS and CDR2 is YYNGEE. The covered CDR3 bases are TGTGCCAGCTGTAGCGGAAACACCGGGGAG. Amino acid sequence: CASCSGNTGE. In full, the CDR3 is CASCSGNTGELFF.

This clone has at least ten counts. Sequencing ends 3 residues short of the CDR3 end; the germline J gene provides the rest. The rearrangement links TRBV7-8 to TRBJ1-2; weak D call: TRBD1 (6 bases). V lost 4 bases and J lost 7, with 10 bases in between. This CDR3 is built from 12 residues. CDR1 and CDR2 (germline): SGHVS, FQNEAQ. The CDR3 here is CASSSTGSGYTF. The covered CDR3 bases are TGTGCCAGCAGCTCTACAGGGTCTGGC.

This clone appeared many times. The missing CDR3 end, 3 residues past where the read stops, is filled in from the germline J gene. The chain carries TRBV14 and TRBJ2-1; 12 nucleotides align to TRBD2. Unmatched junction bases numbered 7, after V lost 3 bases and J lost 7 bases. This CDR3 has 16 residues. The germline CDR1 and CDR2 sequences are SGHDN and FVKESK. CDR3 DNA, as far as it was read: TGTGCCAGCAGCCATTCGGGACTAGCGGGCCGGAATGAG. Translating it yields CASSHSGLAGRNE. Given in full, the CDR3 is CASSHSGLAGRNEQFF.

In this sample, this clone turned up many times. The read halts 3 residues ahead of the CDR3 end, with the missing end drawn from the germline J gene. V is TRBV30 and J is TRBJ2-5; D is unresolved. The V gene lost 5 bases and the J gene lost 2 bases, with 9 bases spanning the gap. CDR1 and CDR2 from the germline V gene are GTSNPN and SVGIG (reference sequence). The CDR3 length is 12 residues. CDR3 DNA, as far as it was read: TGTGCCTGGGTCTACAGTCAAGAGACC. As protein: CAWVYSQET. The whole CDR3 reads CAWVYSQETQYF.

This clone appeared many times. The CDR3 end falls 3 residues outside the read, so it is completed with the germline J gene. This rearrangement joins TRBV20-1 to TRBJ2-7, with 7 positions matching TRBD2. V lost 3 bases to trimming and J lost 4 bases; unmatched junction nucleotides: 3. CDR3 length equals 12 residues. Germline V gene data show CDR1 as DFQATT and CDR2 as SNEGSKA (reference sequence). The CDR3 reads CSARGGVYEQYF. Incomplete CDR3 DNA: TGCAGTGCTAGGGGAGGGGTGTACGAG.

In its sample, this clone was seen many times. The CDR3 is cut off 3 residues early in the read; its end comes from the germline J gene. The rearrangement joins TRBV11-2 to TRBJ2-5, with D perhaps TRBD2 (6 bases). The CDR3 runs to 15 residues. In germline, CDR1 is SGHAT, CDR2 FQNNGV. V shed 0 bases and J shed 6 bases, with 14 bases lying between them. The DNA read from the CDR3 is TGTGCCAGCAGCTTAGACCGGGGGTTGGAGCAGACC. This sequence encodes CASSLDRGLEQT. The whole CDR3 reads CASSLDRGLEQTQYF.

At least ten counts were recorded for this clone. The read ends 3 residues shy of where the CDR3 ends; the end is completed using the germline J gene. J is TRBJ2-1 and V is TRBV18; TRBD2 agrees at 10 bases. Germline trimming cut 6 bases from V and 6 bases from J; bases unmatched to any gene: 8. This CDR3 is 15 amino acids long. Per the germline V gene, CDR1 is KGHSH and CDR2 is LQKENI. Incomplete CDR3 DNA: TGTGCCAGCTCCCTCGACGTAGCGGGAGGCAATGAG. The encoded protein is CASSLDVAGGNE. The whole CDR3 sequence reads CASSLDVAGGNEQFF.

In this sample, this clone is medium-sized. The CDR3 is cut off 3 residues early in the read; its end comes from the germline J gene. The chain joins TRBV10-1 to TRBJ2-3; D might be TRBD2 (6 bases). Trimming pared 0 bases from V and 1 base from J, leaving 11 bases between. CDR1 and CDR2 (germline): WNHNN, SYGVQD (reference sequence). The CDR3 is 16 amino acids. The CDR3 loop reads CASSESGGLRTDTQYF. CDR3 DNA (partial): TGCGCCAGCAGTGAGTCCGGGGGACTCCGCACAGATACG.

The table lists this clone with many counts. The CDR3 end is not reached by the read, which stops 3 residues before it; the germline J gene fills it in. The V and J genes are TRBV2 and TRBJ1-1; the D is unclear. V was cut by 6 bases and J by 7 bases, with 15 bases left in between. Germline V gene sequence: CDR1 SNHLY, CDR2 FYNNEI. The CDR3 has 13 amino acids. The part of the CDR3 DNA that was read is TGTGCCAGCAGAAGAGACGAGGGTCGTGAA. Translation: CASRRDEGRE. The entire CDR3 protein reads CASRRDEGREAFF.